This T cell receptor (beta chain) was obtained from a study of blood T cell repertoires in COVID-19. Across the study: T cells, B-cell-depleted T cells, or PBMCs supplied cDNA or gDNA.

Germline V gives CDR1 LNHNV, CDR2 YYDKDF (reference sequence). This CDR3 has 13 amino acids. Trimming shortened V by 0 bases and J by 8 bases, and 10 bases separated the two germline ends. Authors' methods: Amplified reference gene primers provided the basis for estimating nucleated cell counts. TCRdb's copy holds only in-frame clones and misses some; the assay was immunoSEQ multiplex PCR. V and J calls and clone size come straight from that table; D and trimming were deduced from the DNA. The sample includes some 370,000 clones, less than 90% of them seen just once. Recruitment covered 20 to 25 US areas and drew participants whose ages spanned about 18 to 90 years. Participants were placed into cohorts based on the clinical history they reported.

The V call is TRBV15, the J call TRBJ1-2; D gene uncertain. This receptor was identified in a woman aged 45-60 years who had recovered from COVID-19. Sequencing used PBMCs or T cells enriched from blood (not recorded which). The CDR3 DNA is TGTGCCACCAGCAGAGATAGGCCCGGGGGCTACACCTTC. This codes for CATSRDRPGGYTF.